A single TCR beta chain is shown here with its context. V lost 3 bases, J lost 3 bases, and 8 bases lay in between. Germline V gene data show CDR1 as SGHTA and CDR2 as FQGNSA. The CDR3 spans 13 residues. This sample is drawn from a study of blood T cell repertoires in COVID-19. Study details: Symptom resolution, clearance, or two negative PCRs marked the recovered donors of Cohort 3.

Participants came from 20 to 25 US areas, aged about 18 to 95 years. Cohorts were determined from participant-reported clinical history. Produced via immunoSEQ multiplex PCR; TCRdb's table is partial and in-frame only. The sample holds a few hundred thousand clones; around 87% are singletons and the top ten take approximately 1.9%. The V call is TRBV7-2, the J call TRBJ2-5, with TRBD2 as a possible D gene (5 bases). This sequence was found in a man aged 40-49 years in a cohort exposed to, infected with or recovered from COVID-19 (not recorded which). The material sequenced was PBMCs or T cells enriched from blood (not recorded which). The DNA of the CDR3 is TGTGCCAGCAGCTTCCGGCGGGAAGAGACCCAGTACTTC. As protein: CASSFRREETQYF.